A selection of T cell receptor beta chains follows, all from one sample in a study of blood T cell repertoires in COVID-19. Sequenced by immunoSEQ multiplex PCR; TCRdb stores in-frame clones only, minus some. The profile shows 250,000 to 300,000 clones, approximately 91% of them singletons. The sample taken for sequencing was PBMCs or T cells enriched from blood (not recorded which). Receptors were obtained from a woman aged 40 to 50 with acute COVID-19. Each CDR3 is given with its conserved first and last residue. D genes are given only for firm matches. A row's size may be missing; if present it is once, few, many or a size class.

v_gene: TRBV28
d_gene: TRBD1
j_gene: TRBJ2-3
abundance: -
CDR3aa: CASSGQGVTDTQYF
CDR3nt: TGTGCCAGCAGTGGACAGGGGGTAACAGATACGCAGTATTTT

v_gene: TRBV12-3/TRBV12-4
d_gene: -
j_gene: TRBJ2-7
abundance: -
CDR3aa: CASRKADSYEQYF
CDR3nt: TGTGCCAGCCGTAAGGCGGACTCCTACGAGCAGTACTTC

v_gene: TRBV9
d_gene: -
j_gene: TRBJ1-2
abundance: -
CDR3aa: CASSSYGGGAYTGGYTF
CDR3nt: TGTGCCAGCAGCTCATATGGCGGGGGCGCTTATACGGGTGGCTACACCTTC

v_gene: TRBV9
d_gene: -
j_gene: TRBJ1-1
abundance: -
CDR3aa: CASNPGGDYRMNTEAFF
CDR3nt: TGTGCCAGCAACCCTGGGGGGGACTACCGAATGAACACTGAAGCTTTCTTT

v_gene: TRBV11-2
d_gene: TRBD2
j_gene: TRBJ2-1
abundance: -
CDR3aa: CASSTVAGGPGNEQFF
CDR3nt: TGTGCCAGCAGCACCGTAGCGGGAGGGCCGGGCAATGAGCAGTTCTTC

v_gene: TRBV20-1
d_gene: TRBD2
j_gene: TRBJ2-5
abundance: -
CDR3aa: CSASPFSGGKQETQYF
CDR3nt: TGCAGTGCTAGTCCCTTTAGCGGGGGGAAACAAGAGACCCAGTACTTC

v_gene: TRBV7-9
d_gene: -
j_gene: TRBJ2-7
abundance: -
CDR3aa: CASSQSRDTTYEQYF
CDR3nt: TGTGCCAGCAGCCAATCTCGGGACACCACCTACGAGCAGTACTTC

v_gene: TRBV5-5
d_gene: TRBD2
j_gene: TRBJ2-3
abundance: -
CDR3aa: CASSPVAIAGGSTDTQYF
CDR3nt: TGTGCCAGCAGTCCAGTCGCCATAGCGGGGGGTTCCACAGATACGCAGTATTTT

v_gene: TRBV10-3
d_gene: TRBD2
j_gene: TRBJ2-1
abundance: -
CDR3aa: CAISISGTSPLNEQFF
CDR3nt: TGTGCCATCAGTATATCCGGGACTAGCCCCCTCAATGAGCAGTTCTTC

v_gene: TRBV19
d_gene: TRBD1
j_gene: TRBJ1-2
abundance: -
CDR3aa: CASGGQGANYGYTF
CDR3nt: TGTGCCAGTGGCGGACAGGGAGCTAACTATGGCTACACCTTC

v_gene: TRBV5-8
d_gene: TRBD1
j_gene: TRBJ1-1
abundance: -
CDR3aa: CASTRQGALLGEAFF
CDR3nt: TGTGCCAGCACGCGACAGGGGGCCTTATTGGGTGAAGCTTTCTTT

v_gene: TRBV7-2
d_gene: TRBD1
j_gene: TRBJ1-6
abundance: few
CDR3aa: CASSLVPQGANSPLHF
CDR3nt: TGTGCCAGCAGCTTAGTACCCCAGGGGGCTAATTCACCCCTCCACTTT

v_gene: TRBV6-2/TRBV6-3
d_gene: TRBD1
j_gene: TRBJ2-7
abundance: -
CDR3aa: CASSKPGTGSHEQYF
CDR3nt: TGTGCCAGCAGCAAACCCGGGACAGGGTCCCACGAGCAGTACTTC

v_gene: TRBV7-2
d_gene: TRBD2
j_gene: TRBJ2-5
abundance: -
CDR3aa: CASSLGGRGETQYF
CDR3nt: TGTGCCAGCAGCTTAGGCGGGAGAGGTGAGACCCAGTACTTC

v_gene: TRBV7-9
d_gene: TRBD1
j_gene: TRBJ1-1
abundance: -
CDR3aa: CASSKQGARNTEAFF
CDR3nt: TGTGCCAGCAGCAAACAGGGGGCAAGGAACACTGAAGCTTTCTTT

v_gene: TRBV25-1
d_gene: -
j_gene: TRBJ2-5
abundance: -
CDR3aa: CASSGGGTGGETQYF
CDR3nt: TGTGCCAGCAGTGGGGGGGGGACAGGCGGAGAGACCCAGTACTTC

v_gene: TRBV2
d_gene: -
j_gene: TRBJ1-2
abundance: -
CDR3aa: CASTGDSSYGYTF
CDR3nt: TGTGCCAGCACCGGAGATAGTTCCTATGGCTACACCTTC

v_gene: TRBV19
d_gene: TRBD2
j_gene: TRBJ2-7
abundance: -
CDR3aa: CASSRLADDYEQYF
CDR3nt: TGTGCCAGTAGTAGACTAGCAGATGACTACGAGCAGTACTTC

v_gene: TRBV27
d_gene: TRBD1
j_gene: TRBJ1-4
abundance: -
CDR3aa: CASRRTGGGREKLFF
CDR3nt: TGTGCCAGCAGGAGGACAGGGGGCGGGAGGGAAAAACTGTTTTTT

v_gene: TRBV18
d_gene: TRBD1
j_gene: TRBJ1-1
abundance: -
CDR3aa: CASSRDRGWTEAFF
CDR3nt: TGTGCCAGCTCACGGGACAGGGGTTGGACTGAAGCTTTCTTT

v_gene: TRBV4-2
d_gene: TRBD2
j_gene: TRBJ2-7
abundance: -
CDR3aa: CASSQGLAGANEQYF
CDR3nt: TGTGCCAGCAGCCAAGGACTAGCGGGGGCAAACGAGCAGTACTTC

v_gene: TRBV7-6
d_gene: TRBD1
j_gene: TRBJ2-7
abundance: -
CDR3aa: CASSNYGQGPSYEQYF
CDR3nt: TGTGCCAGCAGCAACTACGGACAGGGTCCTTCCTACGAGCAGTACTTC

v_gene: TRBV19
d_gene: -
j_gene: TRBJ2-3
abundance: -
CDR3aa: CASSSRAGRTDTQYF
CDR3nt: TGTGCCAGTTCCTCCAGGGCAGGGAGGACAGATACGCAGTATTTT

v_gene: TRBV7-3
d_gene: -
j_gene: TRBJ1-2
abundance: -
CDR3aa: CASSLTGAGGYTF
CDR3nt: TGTGCCAGCAGCTTAACAGGGGCGGGAGGCTACACCTTC

v_gene: TRBV2
d_gene: -
j_gene: TRBJ2-5
abundance: -
CDR3aa: CASSVGLGTQYF
CDR3nt: TGTGCCAGCAGTGTCGGACTGGGGACCCAGTACTTC

v_gene: TRBV5-1
d_gene: TRBD1
j_gene: TRBJ2-5
abundance: -
CDR3aa: CASSLGRSGGLEETQYF
CDR3nt: TGCGCCAGCAGCTTGGGAAGGTCAGGGGGCCTAGAAGAGACCCAGTACTTC

v_gene: TRBV25-1
d_gene: TRBD1
j_gene: TRBJ1-2
abundance: -
CDR3aa: CASSEHDRDPGGYTF
CDR3nt: TGTGCCAGCAGTGAACACGACAGGGACCCCGGTGGCTACACCTTC

v_gene: TRBV18
d_gene: TRBD1
j_gene: TRBJ2-7
abundance: -
CDR3aa: CASSPLGTQAGQGGEQYF
CDR3nt: TGTGCCAGCTCACCACTCGGGACCCAAGCGGGACAGGGGGGAGAGCAGTACTTC

v_gene: TRBV4-3
d_gene: -
j_gene: TRBJ1-4
abundance: -
CDR3aa: CASSPMGGLVGKLFF
CDR3nt: TGCGCCAGCAGCCCTATGGGGGGGCTGGTAGGAAAACTGTTTTTT